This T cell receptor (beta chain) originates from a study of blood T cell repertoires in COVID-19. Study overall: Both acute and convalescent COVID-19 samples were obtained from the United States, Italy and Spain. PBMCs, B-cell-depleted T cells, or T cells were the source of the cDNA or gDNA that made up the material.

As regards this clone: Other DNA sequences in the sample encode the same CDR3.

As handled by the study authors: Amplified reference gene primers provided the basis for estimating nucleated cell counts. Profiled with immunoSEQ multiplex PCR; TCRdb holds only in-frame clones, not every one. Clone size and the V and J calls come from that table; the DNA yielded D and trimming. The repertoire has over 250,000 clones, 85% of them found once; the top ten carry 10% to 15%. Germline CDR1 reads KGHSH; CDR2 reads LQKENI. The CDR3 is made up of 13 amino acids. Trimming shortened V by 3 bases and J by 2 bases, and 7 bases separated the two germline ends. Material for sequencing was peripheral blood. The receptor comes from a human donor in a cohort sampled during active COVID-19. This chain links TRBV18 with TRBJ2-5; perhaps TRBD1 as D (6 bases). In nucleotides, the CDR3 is TGTGCCAGCTCACCCGGGACACAAGAGACCCAGTACTTC. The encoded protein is CASSPGTQETQYF.